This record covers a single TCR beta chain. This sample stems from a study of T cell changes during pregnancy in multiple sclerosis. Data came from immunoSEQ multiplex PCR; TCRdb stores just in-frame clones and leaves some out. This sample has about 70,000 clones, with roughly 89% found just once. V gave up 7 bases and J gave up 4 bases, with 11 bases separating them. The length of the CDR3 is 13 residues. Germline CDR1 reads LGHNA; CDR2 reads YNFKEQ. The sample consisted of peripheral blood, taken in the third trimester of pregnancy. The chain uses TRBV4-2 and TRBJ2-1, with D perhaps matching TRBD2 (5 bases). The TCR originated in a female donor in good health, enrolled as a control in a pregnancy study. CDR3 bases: TGTGCCAGCACACTGGACTCGTACAATGAGCAGTTCTTC. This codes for CASTLDSYNEQFF.